Below are 27 T cell receptor beta chains sequenced from a single sample in a study of cytomegalovirus exposure and HLA in healthy donors. The PCR made use of 60 Vbeta and 13 Jbeta primers. TCRdb's table, derived via immunoSEQ multiplex PCR, lists solely in-frame clones and lacks some. The sample lists 110,000 to 150,000 clones, 80% occurring once. Material for sequencing was PBMCs. These receptors were collected from a man aged 30 to 45 in good health and CMV-seronegative.

The rearrangement links TRBV7-9 to TRBJ2-3; TRBD2 matches at 12 bases. V was clipped by 0 bases and J by 4 bases; unmatched bases: 5. The germline V gene encodes CDR1 SEHNR and CDR2 FQNEAQ (reference sequence). The CDR3 extends over 17 amino acids. CDR3 nucleotides: TGTGCCAGCAGCTTAGCTCAAAGACTAGCGGGAGCAGATACGCAGTATTTT. Translation gives CASSLAQRLAGADTQYF. Using reference TRBV7-9 and TRBJ2-3 for the parts outside the CDR3, the full variable domain is DTGVSQNPRHKITKRGQNVTFRCDPISEHNRLYWYRQTLGQGPEFLTYFQNEAQLEKSRLLSDRFSAERPKGSFSTLEIQRTEQGDSAMYLCASSLAQRLAGADTQYFGPGTRLTVL.

The chain recombines TRBV7-2 with TRBJ1-2; D ambiguous. Germline V gene lookup returns CDR1 SGHTA and CDR2 FQGNSA. With 2 bases removed from V and 7 bases from J, the gap between germline ends came to 11 bases. This CDR3 region has 13 residues. CDR3 residues: CASSLSSVSGYTF. The CDR3 DNA reads TGTGCCAGCAGCTTAAGTTCCGTGAGTGGCTACACCTTC.

The rearrangement joins TRBV28 to TRBJ1-2, with 7 bases aligning to TRBD1. Germline values: CDR1 MDHEN, CDR2 SYDVKM. There are 14 residues in the CDR3. V lost 3 bases to trimming and J lost 4 bases; unmatched junction nucleotides: 5. The CDR3 DNA sequence: TGTGCCAGCAGTTTGAGGACAGGTCCCTATGGCTACACCTTC. Protein: CASSLRTGPYGYTF.

J is TRBJ2-3 and V is TRBV9, with 11 positions matching TRBD2. In germline, CDR1 is SGDLS, CDR2 YYNGEE. Trimming cost V 6 bases and J 4 bases; bases outside gene matches: 10. CDR3 length: 16 residues. CDR3 loop: CASTVLGTSGSDTQYF. CDR3 bases: TGTGCCAGCACCGTTTTAGGGACTAGCGGATCAGATACGCAGTATTTT.

Here the CDR3 reads CASSPQVYYGYTF. CDR3 nucleotide sequence: TGTGCCAGCAGTCCGCAGGTATACTATGGCTACACCTTC. The gene calls are TRBV28 and TRBJ1-2, with D hard to call. The V gene lost 5 bases and the J gene lost 3 bases, with 10 bases spanning the gap. The length of the CDR3 is 13 residues. Germline V gives CDR1 MDHEN, CDR2 SYDVKM.

This rearrangement joins TRBV19 to TRBJ1-6; 7 nucleotides agree with TRBD1. The CDR3 is 12 residues long. CDR1 is LNHDA and CDR2 is SQIVND in the germline V gene (reference sequence). Unmatched junction bases numbered 5, after V lost 11 bases and J lost 7 bases. Written as DNA, the CDR3 is TGTGCCGGCGGGACAGCGAATTCACCCCTCCACTTT. This encodes CAGGTANSPLHF.

The chain carries TRBV6-4 and TRBJ2-3, with 10 bases that match TRBD2. CDR3 length: 15 amino acids. The V and J ends lost 4 bases and 5 bases, in that order; junction bases with no gene match: 6. Germline V gene data show CDR1 as MRHNA and CDR2 as SNTAGT. The CDR3 spells CASSVLAGAGDTQYF. In DNA form, the CDR3 reads TGTGCCAGCAGTGTCCTAGCGGGGGCGGGAGATACGCAGTATTTT.

V gene TRBV28 combines with J gene TRBJ2-7; D perhaps matches TRBD1 (6 bases). The CDR3 sequence is 17 residues long. Trimming stripped 2 bases from V and 0 bases from J, with 17 bases between. Germline assignment: CDR1 MDHEN and CDR2 SYDVKM. The CDR3 DNA reads TGTGCCAGCAGTTTACGGTGGGGCAGGGGCTACTCCTACGAGCAGTACTTC. It yields the protein CASSLRWGRGYSYEQYF.

Worth noting for this clone: Sequence at one end of the junction differs from germline and may be a read error. The CDR3 is CASSVDRDQPQNF. The CDR3 nucleotides are TGCGCCAGCAGCGTCGACAGGGATCAGCCCCAGAATTTT. The gene calls are TRBV5-1 and TRBJ1-5; 7 nucleotides line up with TRBD1. The CDR3 covers 13 residues. Germline CDR1 SGHRS, CDR2 YFSETQ.

CDR3 nucleotide sequence: TGCGCCAGCAGAGGCAGTGGAGGGACTGAAGCTTTCTTT. As protein: CASRGSGGTEAFF. The rearrangement joins TRBV4-1 to TRBJ1-1; no clear D gene. Trimming removed 6 bases from V and 5 bases from J, with 13 bases in between. The length of the CDR3 is 13 residues. The germline CDR1 and CDR2 sequences are MGHRA and YSYEKL.

This clone was counted only a few times. The DNA for the CDR3 is TGTGCCAGCAGGTTGACAGGGCGGAACACTGAAGCTTTCTTT. This sequence encodes CASRLTGRNTEAFF. The rearrangement links TRBV6-5 to TRBJ1-1; 7 positions agree with TRBD1. CDR1 and CDR2 (germline): MNHEY, SVGAGI. The CDR3 extends over 14 amino acids. Trimming took 6 bases from V and 1 from J; bases not matched to a gene: 5.

V gene TRBV2 combines with J gene TRBJ2-3, with D tentatively TRBD1 (6 bases). V lost 6 bases, J lost 5 bases, and 18 bases lay in between. The CDR3 length is 15 residues. Germline V CDR1 and CDR2: SNHLY, FYNNEI. Here the CDR3 DNA reads TGTGCCAGCAGCGTGAGGGCAGGGGTGGAAGATACGCAGTATTTT. Translation gives CASSVRAGVEDTQYF. Full variable domain (missing parts from reference TRBV2 and TRBJ2-3): EPEVTQTPSHQVTQMGQEVILRCVPISNHLYFYWYRQILGQKVEFLVSFYNNEISEKSEIFDDQFSVERPDGSNFTLKIRSTKLEDSAMYFCASSVRAGVEDTQYFGPGTRLTVL.

This sequence joins TRBV2 and TRBJ1-2; the D gene is possibly TRBD1 (6 bases). This CDR3 has 15 amino acids. Trimming pared 0 bases from V and 6 bases from J, leaving 14 bases between. Germline V CDR1 and CDR2: SNHLY, FYNNEI. CDR3 loop: CASSEAGRGGDGYTF. CDR3 nucleotides: TGTGCCAGCAGTGAAGCGGGGAGAGGGGGTGATGGCTACACCTTC.

The V and J genes are TRBV15 and TRBJ2-7; 9 bases agree with TRBD2. There are 15 residues in the CDR3. V lost 1 base and J lost 3; bases outside the gene matches: 4. CDR1 and CDR2 (germline): LNHNV, YYDKDF (reference sequence). The CDR3 protein is CATSRVAGGGYEQYF. In DNA form, the CDR3 reads TGTGCCACCAGCAGAGTCGCGGGAGGGGGCTACGAGCAGTACTTC.

This rearrangement joins TRBV6-5 to TRBJ2-7, with TRBD1 identical over 7 bases. This CDR3 region has 14 residues. Germline V gene data show CDR1 as MNHEY and CDR2 as SVGAGI. J was trimmed by 10 bases and V by 6 bases; bases with no gene match: 15. DNA for the CDR3: TGTGCCAGCAGCCCCTCCGGGACAGCCACAATTCAGTACTTC. Residues: CASSPSGTATIQYF.

This clone was seen just once. The chain uses TRBV7-9 and TRBJ1-2; D not certain. Germline V gives CDR1 SEHNR, CDR2 FQNEAQ (reference sequence). This CDR3 has 16 amino acids. V was shortened by 1 base and J by 8 bases, with 20 bases between the two germline ends. The DNA for the CDR3 is TGTGCCAGCAGCTTAGGATTGGAGTTCTTGAAAACAGGCTACACCTTC. Its protein is CASSLGLEFLKTGYTF. Full variable domain (missing parts from reference TRBV7-9 and TRBJ1-2): DTGVSQNPRHKITKRGQNVTFRCDPISEHNRLYWYRQTLGQGPEFLTYFQNEAQLEKSRLLSDRFSAERPKGSFSTLEIQRTEQGDSAMYLCASSLGLEFLKTGYTFGSGTRLTVV.

The chain carries TRBV6-4 and TRBJ2-7; TRBD1 agrees at 8 bases. CDR1 is MRHNA and CDR2 is SNTAGT in the germline V gene. The CDR3 covers 15 residues. V shed 6 bases, J shed 2 bases, and the junction held 9 bases outside the gene matches. In DNA, the CDR3 is TGTGCCAGCAGCATCGAGGACAGGGTCCCCTACGAGCAGTACTTC. This translates into CASSIEDRVPYEQYF.

CDR3 sequence reads: CASSPYREVNTEAFF. CDR3 nucleotide sequence: TGTGCCAGCTCACCATATCGGGAGGTGAACACTGAAGCTTTCTTT. This chain connects TRBV18 to TRBJ1-1; D is uncertain. This CDR3 contains 15 residues. CDR1 is KGHSH and CDR2 is LQKENI in the germline V gene. V was clipped by 2 bases and J by 0 bases, with 10 bases between them.

This sequence joins TRBV27 and TRBJ1-6; TRBD1 is a possible D gene (5 bases). Germline lookup yields CDR1 MNHEY and CDR2 SMNVEV (reference sequence). Deletions cut 0 bases from V and 10 bases from J, with 13 bases between. The CDR3 is 15 amino acids. CDR3 sequence (DNA): TGTGCCAGCAGTTTATCGTACAGGCCTGAATCACCCCTCCACTTT. Translated, it gives CASSLSYRPESPLHF.

This chain joins TRBV15 and TRBJ1-5; D ambiguous. Trimming shortened V by 0 bases and J by 5 bases, and 2 bases separated the two germline ends. Germline V CDR1 and CDR2: LNHNV, YYDKDF (reference sequence). The CDR3 spans 12 residues. The CDR3 nucleotides read TGTGCCACCAGCAGAGACGATCAGCCCCAGCATTTT. Protein: CATSRDDQPQHF.

The V gene is TRBV7-3, the J gene TRBJ2-5; 7 nucleotides align to TRBD2. Germline trimming cut 5 bases from V and 4 bases from J; bases unmatched to any gene: 13. CDR1 and CDR2 from the germline V gene are SGHTA and FQGTGA. The CDR3 length is 16 residues. CDR3: CASSPQPGLGPETQYF. The CDR3 bases are TGTGCCAGCAGCCCTCAACCCGGACTAGGCCCAGAGACCCAGTACTTC.

The chain combines TRBV5-1 with TRBJ2-3; 8 bases line up with TRBD2. V lost 4 bases to trimming and J lost 4 bases; unmatched junction nucleotides: 8. The CDR3 loop spans 15 amino acids. The V gene's germline CDR1 is SGHRS and CDR2 YFSETQ. This CDR3 is CASSNQAGAADTQYF. Here the CDR3 DNA reads TGCGCCAGCAGCAACCAAGCGGGAGCCGCAGATACGCAGTATTTT.

This clone came up a few times. The rearrangement joins TRBV7-9 to TRBJ2-3; perhaps TRBD1 as D (6 bases). The CDR3 is 12 residues long. Trimming stripped 1 base from V and 8 bases from J, with 7 bases between. From germline, CDR1 is SEHNR and CDR2 FQNEAQ (reference sequence). The CDR3 here is CASSLGGPTQYF. The DNA of the CDR3 is TGTGCCAGCAGCTTAGGGGGGCCTACGCAGTATTTT.

V and J are TRBV7-9 and TRBJ2-2; 9 bases map to TRBD1. Germline V gene data show CDR1 as SEHNR and CDR2 as FQNEAQ (reference sequence). V shed 5 bases, J shed 6 bases, and the junction held 4 bases outside the gene matches. The CDR3 is 14 amino acids. The CDR3 DNA is TGTGCCAGCAGCGCGGGACAGGGACCCGGGGAGCTGTTTTTT. Amino acids: CASSAGQGPGELFF.

This clone was counted only a few times. The V call is TRBV29-1, the J call TRBJ1-1; D ambiguous. CDR1 SQVTM and CDR2 ANQGSEA come from the germline V gene. V was cut by 6 bases and J by 3 bases, with 14 bases left in between. The CDR3 totals 13 residues. CDR3 bases: TGCAGCGTGATGGAGGGATTTGACACTGAAGCTTTCTTT. Amino acid sequence: CSVMEGFDTEAFF.

To note about this clone: An end of the junction differs from the germline gene, which may be a read error. The chain links TRBV28 to TRBJ1-5, with 8 bases aligning to TRBD1. CDR3 length equals 15 residues. Germline loops: CDR1 MDHEN, CDR2 SYDVKM. Here the CDR3 DNA reads TGTGCCAGCAGAATCCGGACAGGGAGCAGTCAGCCCCAGCATTTT. This gives the protein CASRIRTGSSQPQHF.

The chain employs TRBV10-3 and TRBJ1-1; D not certain. The CDR3 extends over 17 amino acids. Germline V gene lookup returns CDR1 ENHRY and CDR2 SYGVKD. Trimming shortened V by 4 bases and J by 2 bases, and 20 bases separated the two germline ends. CDR3 amino acids: CAISASIRSTANTEAFF. The DNA of the CDR3 is TGTGCCATCAGTGCCAGTATCCGGTCCACAGCTAACACTGAAGCTTTCTTT.